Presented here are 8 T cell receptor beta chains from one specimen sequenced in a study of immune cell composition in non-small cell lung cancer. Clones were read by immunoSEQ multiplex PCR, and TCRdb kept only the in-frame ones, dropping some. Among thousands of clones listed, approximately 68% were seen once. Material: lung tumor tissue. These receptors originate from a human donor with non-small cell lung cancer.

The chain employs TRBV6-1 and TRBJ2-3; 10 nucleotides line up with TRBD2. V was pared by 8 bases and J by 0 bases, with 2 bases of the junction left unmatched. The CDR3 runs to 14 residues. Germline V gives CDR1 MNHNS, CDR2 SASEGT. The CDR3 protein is CASLSGRSTDTQYF. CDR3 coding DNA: TGTGCCAGCCTTAGCGGGAGGAGCACAGATACGCAGTATTTT.

CDR3: CASSPGTGGTGELFF. CDR3 DNA sequence: TGTGCCAGCTCACCAGGGACAGGGGGCACCGGGGAGCTGTTTTTT. This sequence joins TRBV18 and TRBJ2-2, with 11 bases identical to TRBD1. There are 15 residues in the CDR3. V lost 2 bases to trimming and J lost 4 bases; unmatched junction nucleotides: 0. CDR1 is KGHSH, CDR2 LQKENI, per germline. The full variable domain, completed using reference TRBV18 and TRBJ2-2, is NAGVMQNPRHLVRRRGQEARLRCSPMKGHSHVYWYRQLPEEGLKFMVYLQKENIIDESGMPKERFSAEFPKEGPSILRIQQVVRGDSAAYFCASSPGTGGTGELFFGEGSRLTVL.

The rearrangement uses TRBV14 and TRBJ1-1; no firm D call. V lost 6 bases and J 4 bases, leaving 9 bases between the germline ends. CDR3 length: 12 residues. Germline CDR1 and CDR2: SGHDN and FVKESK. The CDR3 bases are TGTGCCAGCAGGAAGGGAGGCACTGAAGCTTTCTTT. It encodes CASRKGGTEAFF.

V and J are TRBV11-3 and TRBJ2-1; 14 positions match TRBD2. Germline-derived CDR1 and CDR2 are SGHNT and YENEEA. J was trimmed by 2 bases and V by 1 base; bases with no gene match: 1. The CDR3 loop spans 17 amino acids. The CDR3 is CASSLGLAGGAYNEQFF. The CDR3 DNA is TGTGCCAGCAGCTTAGGACTAGCGGGAGGGGCCTACAATGAGCAGTTCTTC.

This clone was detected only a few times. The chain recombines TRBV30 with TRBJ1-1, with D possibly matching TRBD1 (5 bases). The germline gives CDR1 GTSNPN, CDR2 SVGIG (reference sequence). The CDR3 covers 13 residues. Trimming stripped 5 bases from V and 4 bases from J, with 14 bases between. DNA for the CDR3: TGTGCCTGGCTCAGGGTAATGGGCACTGAAGCTTTCTTT. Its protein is CAWLRVMGTEAFF.

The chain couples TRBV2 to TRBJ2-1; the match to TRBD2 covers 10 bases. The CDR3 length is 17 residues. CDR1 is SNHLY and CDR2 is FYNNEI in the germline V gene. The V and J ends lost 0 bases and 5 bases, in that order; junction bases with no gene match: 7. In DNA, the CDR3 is TGTGCCAGCAGTGAAGCGCTTCTAGCGGGAGTGGACAATGAGCAGTTCTTC. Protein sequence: CASSEALLAGVDNEQFF.

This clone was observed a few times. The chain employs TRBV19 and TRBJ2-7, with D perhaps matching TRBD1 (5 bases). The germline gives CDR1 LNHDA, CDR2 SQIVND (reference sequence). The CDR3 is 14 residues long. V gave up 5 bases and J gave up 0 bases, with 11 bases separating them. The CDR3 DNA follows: TGTGCCAGTAGTCCAGACAGATTCTCCTACGAGCAGTACTTC. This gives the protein CASSPDRFSYEQYF.

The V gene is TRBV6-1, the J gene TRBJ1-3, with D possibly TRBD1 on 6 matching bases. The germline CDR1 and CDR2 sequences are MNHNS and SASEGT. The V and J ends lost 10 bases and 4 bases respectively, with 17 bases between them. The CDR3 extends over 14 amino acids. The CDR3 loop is CATGRGGPGNTIYF. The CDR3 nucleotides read TGTGCCACGGGGAGGGGGGGGCCGGGAAACACCATATATTTT.